The 22 T cell receptor beta chains reported below all come from one sample, sequenced in a study of cytomegalovirus exposure and HLA in healthy donors. Primers included in the PCR were 60 Vbeta and 13 Jbeta primers. Profiling relied on immunoSEQ multiplex PCR, and the TCRdb table lists in-frame clones only, not all of them. This table has some 130,000 clones, 79% appearing once. The sample taken for sequencing was PBMCs. These receptors originate from a man aged 40-49 years in good health and CMV-seropositive.

The chain has TRBV6-5 and TRBJ1-4, with TRBD1 matching 7 bases. V shed 4 bases, J shed 5 bases, and the junction held 7 bases outside the gene matches. Germline-derived CDR1 and CDR2 are MNHEY and SVGAGI. The CDR3 totals 15 residues. The CDR3 nucleotides read TGTGCCAGCAGTTCGTCAGGGGGATTGAATGAAAAACTGTTTTTT. Its translation is CASSSSGGLNEKLFF.

This chain links TRBV10-3 with TRBJ2-7, with a tentative D call TRBD1 (5 bases). Between the trimmed V and J ends, which lost 0 bases and 0 bases, there was a span of 9 bases. Germline V gene lookup returns CDR1 ENHRY and CDR2 SYGVKD. The CDR3 consists of 15 residues. CDR3 nucleotide sequence: TGTGCCATCAGTGAGTCTGAACAGGTCTCCTACGAGCAGTACTTC. This encodes CAISESEQVSYEQYF.

The genes are TRBV6-5 and TRBJ2-3; D ambiguous. The CDR3 length is 13 residues. V lost 6 bases, J lost 3 bases, and 10 bases lay in between. Germline assignment: CDR1 MNHEY and CDR2 SVGAGI. DNA for the CDR3: TGTGCCAGCAGCCTCCGGCGGACAGATACGCAGTATTTT. Translation: CASSLRRTDTQYF.

This chain uses TRBV27 with TRBJ1-1; 7 bases fit TRBD1. This CDR3 is built from 15 residues. CDR1 MNHEY and CDR2 SMNVEV come from the germline V gene (reference sequence). The ends lost 5 bases at V and 2 bases at J; junction bases unmatched: 8. The CDR3 is CASSPTTGTNTEAFF. The CDR3 coding sequence is TGTGCCAGCAGTCCTACGACAGGGACCAACACTGAAGCTTTCTTT.

The chain couples TRBV6-5 to TRBJ2-7; a possible D gene is TRBD1 (5 bases). The CDR3 sequence is 13 residues long. Per germline, CDR1 MNHEY and CDR2 SVGAGI. V lost 5 bases and J 2 bases, leaving 10 bases between the germline ends. CDR3 amino acids: CASSQDIAYEQYF. The CDR3 DNA follows: TGTGCCAGCAGTCAGGACATAGCCTACGAGCAGTACTTC.

This chain joins TRBV30 and TRBJ1-5, with 7 bases matching TRBD1. The length of the CDR3 is 14 residues. Germline V gene sequence: CDR1 GTSNPN, CDR2 SVGIG (reference sequence). V gave up 5 bases and J gave up 2 bases; unmatched junction bases: 6. Here the CDR3 DNA reads TGTGCCTGGCAAGCCACAGGGGGCAATCAGCCCCAGCATTTT. It translates to CAWQATGGNQPQHF.

CDR3 protein: CASSYGVRTGLYEQYF. DNA for the CDR3: TGTGCCAGCAGTTACGGAGTCCGGACAGGCCTCTACGAGCAGTACTTC. The chain is built from TRBV6-6 and TRBJ2-7, with 7 bases matching TRBD1. The junction had 10 bases not matched to a gene; V was cut back by 2 bases and J by 3 bases. The CDR3 has 16 residues. Germline CDR1 MNHNY, CDR2 SVGAGI (reference sequence).

In regard to this clone: This sample also contains other DNA sequences that code for the same CDR3. The chain joins TRBV9 to TRBJ1-2; D gene unclear. V shed 0 bases and J shed 2 bases, with 8 bases lying between them. The germline CDR1 and CDR2 sequences are SGDLS and YYNGEE. The CDR3 runs 14 residues. The DNA of the CDR3 is TGTGCCAGCAGCGTAGCTTTGGCAAACTATGGCTACACCTTC. This encodes CASSVALANYGYTF.

The sample holds one count of this clone. The chain joins TRBV6-6 to TRBJ2-3; 8 bases line up with TRBD1. Germline values: CDR1 MNHNY, CDR2 SVGAGI (reference sequence). Trimming took 4 bases from V and 5 from J; bases not matched to a gene: 5. This CDR3 is built from 14 residues. The CDR3 DNA reads TGTGCCAGCAGTTCGGGACAGGTTGGAGATACGCAGTATTTT. This sequence encodes CASSSGQVGDTQYF.

The chain couples TRBV5-6 to TRBJ1-1, with 9 nucleotides matching TRBD1. Germline trimming cut 4 bases from V and 4 bases from J; bases unmatched to any gene: 5. Germline V gene data show CDR1 as SGHDT and CDR2 as YYEEEE. The CDR3 has 14 residues. The CDR3, as DNA: TGTGCCAGCAGCCAAGACAGGGGGAGCACTGAAGCTTTCTTT. This translates into CASSQDRGSTEAFF. The entire variable domain, with the rest obtained from reference TRBV5-6 and TRBJ1-1, is as follows: DAGVTQSPTHLIKTRGQQVTLRCSPKSGHDTVSWYQQALGQGPQFIFQYYEEEERQRGNFPDRFSGHQFPNYSSELNVNALLLGDSALYLCASSQDRGSTEAFFGQGTRLTVV.

This clone has more than one count but fewer than ten. The rearrangement links TRBV10-3 to TRBJ1-3; perhaps TRBD1 as D (5 bases). Trimming took 0 bases from V and 7 from J, leaving 10 bases between them. Per the germline V gene, CDR1 is ENHRY and CDR2 is SYGVKD. This CDR3 comprises 14 residues. This CDR3 is CAISESGPENTIYF. In DNA form, the CDR3 reads TGTGCCATCAGTGAGTCGGGGCCCGAGAACACCATATATTTT.

This clone came up a few times. The chain is built from TRBV5-6 and TRBJ2-3; 8 positions match TRBD2. CDR1 is SGHDT and CDR2 is YYEEEE in the germline V gene. The CDR3 length is 15 residues. V was clipped by 4 bases and J by 1 base; unmatched bases: 5. CDR3 in DNA: TGTGCCAGCAGCAGCGGGACTAGAGGCACAGATACGCAGTATTTT. This encodes CASSSGTRGTDTQYF. Full variable domain (rest looked up from reference TRBV5-6 and TRBJ2-3): DAGVTQSPTHLIKTRGQQVTLRCSPKSGHDTVSWYQQALGQGPQFIFQYYEEEERQRGNFPDRFSGHQFPNYSSELNVNALLLGDSALYLCASSSGTRGTDTQYFGPGTRLTVL.

This chain joins TRBV30 and TRBJ1-5; TRBD1 matches at 8 bases. Germline V lookup: CDR1 GTSNPN, CDR2 SVGIG (reference sequence). The CDR3 is 14 amino acids. The V gene end was trimmed by 3 bases and the J gene end by 2 bases; junction bases not matched to a gene: 3. The CDR3 loop reads CAWSETGGNQPQHF. CDR3 in DNA: TGTGCCTGGAGCGAGACAGGGGGCAATCAGCCCCAGCATTTT.

This clone was recorded a few times. This chain connects TRBV12-5 to TRBJ1-5, with 9 bases identical to TRBD1. V lost 5 bases and J lost 8; bases outside the gene matches: 7. The CDR3 extends over 14 amino acids. CDR1 is LGHNT and CDR2 is FRNRAP in the germline V gene. The CDR3 bases are TGTGCTAGTGGTGATACCGGGACAGGGAAGCCCCAGCATTTT. It encodes CASGDTGTGKPQHF.

This sequence joins TRBV28 and TRBJ2-4; D gene unclear. Trimming cost V 4 bases and J 8 bases, with 6 bases left between them. The length of the CDR3 is 11 residues. Per germline, CDR1 MDHEN and CDR2 SYDVKM. The CDR3, as DNA: TGTGCCAGCAGTTCCTTGTACATTCAGTACTTC. It specifies CASSSLYIQYF.

V usage is TRBV7-9 and J usage is TRBJ2-5, with 8 bases identical to TRBD1. This CDR3 is built from 14 residues. Germline V gives CDR1 SEHNR, CDR2 FQNEAQ (reference sequence). Trimming removed 0 bases from V and 4 bases from J; junction bases left unmatched: 1. CDR3 sequence: CASSLATGAETQYF. The CDR3 DNA sequence: TGTGCCAGCAGCTTAGCGACAGGGGCAGAGACCCAGTACTTC.

The chain has TRBV5-6 and TRBJ1-1; the D gene is possibly TRBD1 (5 bases). The CDR3 extends over 15 amino acids. Germline CDR1 and CDR2: SGHDT and YYEEEE. V gave up 4 bases and J gave up 3 bases, with 16 bases separating them. The CDR3 loop reads CASSLVGGWDTEAFF. CDR3 coding DNA: TGTGCCAGCAGCCTGGTGGGGGGTTGGGACACTGAAGCTTTCTTT.

V gene TRBV28 combines with J gene TRBJ1-5; D might be TRBD1 (6 bases). The CDR3 length is 15 residues. CDR1 and CDR2 from the germline V gene are MDHEN and SYDVKM. Trimming took 5 bases from V and 0 from J, leaving 11 bases between them. The CDR3 here is CASSQQGHSNQPQHF. The CDR3 bases are TGTGCCAGCAGTCAACAGGGTCATAGCAATCAGCCCCAGCATTTT.

The V gene is TRBV5-1, the J gene TRBJ2-5, with TRBD1 matching over 7 bases. The CDR3 sequence is 13 residues long. Per the germline V gene, CDR1 is SGHRS and CDR2 is YFSETQ. V gave up 3 bases and J gave up 1 base; unmatched junction bases: 0. CDR3 amino acids: CASSWDSQETQYF. CDR3 nucleotide sequence: TGCGCCAGCAGCTGGGACAGCCAAGAGACCCAGTACTTC. The full variable domain, completed using reference TRBV5-1 and TRBJ2-5, is KAGVTQTPRYLIKTRGQQVTLSCSPISGHRSVSWYQQTPGQGLQFLFEYFSETQRNKGNFPGRFSGRQFSNSRSEMNVSTLELGDSALYLCASSWDSQETQYFGPGTRLLVL.

V and J are TRBV28 and TRBJ1-2, with a weak D call TRBD1 (6 bases). Trimming pared 3 bases from V and 4 bases from J, leaving 15 bases between. The CDR3 length is 15 residues. The germline V gene has CDR1 MDHEN and CDR2 SYDVKM. The CDR3 DNA sequence: TGTGCCAGCAGTTTTGGGGGCAGCGGAACCTATGGCTACACCTTC. Its protein product is CASSFGGSGTYGYTF.

V usage is TRBV7-3 and J usage is TRBJ1-6; D is unresolved. The CDR3 extends over 13 amino acids. The ends were cut back, 2 bases at V and 12 bases at J, with 11 bases in the middle. Germline CDR1 SGHTA, CDR2 FQGTGA. The CDR3 is CASSLDPPRPLHF. The CDR3 DNA reads TGTGCCAGCAGCTTAGATCCACCGAGACCCCTCCACTTT.

The V gene is TRBV27, the J gene TRBJ2-5; no firm D call. Germline lookup yields CDR1 MNHEY and CDR2 SMNVEV (reference sequence). V was pared by 2 bases and J by 5 bases, with 12 bases between. The CDR3 loop spans 14 amino acids. CDR3 DNA: TGTGCCAGCAGTTTAGGAACCGCCGGGGAGACCCAGTACTTC. The encoded protein is CASSLGTAGETQYF.